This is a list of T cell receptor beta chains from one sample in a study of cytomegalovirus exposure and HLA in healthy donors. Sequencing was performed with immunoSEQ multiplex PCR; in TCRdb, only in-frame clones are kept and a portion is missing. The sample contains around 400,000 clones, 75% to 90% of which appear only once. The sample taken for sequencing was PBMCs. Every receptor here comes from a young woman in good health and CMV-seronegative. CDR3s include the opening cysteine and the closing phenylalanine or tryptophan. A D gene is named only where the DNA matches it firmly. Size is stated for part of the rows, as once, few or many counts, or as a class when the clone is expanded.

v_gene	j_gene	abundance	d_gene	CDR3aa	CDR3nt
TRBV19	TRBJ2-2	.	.	CASSIRDTRNTGELFF	TGTGCCAGTAGTATTAGAGACACCAGGAACACCGGGGAGCTGTTTTTT
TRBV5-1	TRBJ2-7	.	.	CASSWSREPSYEQYF	TGCGCCAGCAGCTGGTCGAGGGAACCCTCCTACGAGCAGTACTTC
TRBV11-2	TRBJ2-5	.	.	CASSFRGNQETQYF	TGTGCCAGCAGCTTCCGCGGGAACCAAGAGACCCAGTACTTC
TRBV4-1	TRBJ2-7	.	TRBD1	CASSHGTGAGEQYF	TGCGCCAGCAGCCATGGGACAGGGGCAGGCGAGCAGTACTTC
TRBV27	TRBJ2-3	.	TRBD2	CASNPRLGRAFADTQYF	TGTGCCAGCAATCCTCGCCTGGGGAGGGCCTTTGCAGATACGCAGTATTTT
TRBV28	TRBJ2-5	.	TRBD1	CASSSSPGQGAWETQYF	TGTGCCAGCAGTTCTTCACCGGGACAGGGAGCCTGGGAGACCCAGTACTTC
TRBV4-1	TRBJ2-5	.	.	CASSPHGGGQVNPQETQYF	TGCGCCAGCAGCCCGCACGGAGGGGGCCAAGTGAACCCTCAAGAGACCCAGTACTTC
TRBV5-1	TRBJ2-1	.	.	CASTWDFSFYNEQFF	TGCGCCAGCACCTGGGACTTCTCCTTTTACAATGAGCAGTTCTTC
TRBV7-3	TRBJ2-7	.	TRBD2	CASSFSSGSYEQYF	TGTGCCAGCAGCTTCTCTAGCGGCTCCTACGAGCAGTACTTC
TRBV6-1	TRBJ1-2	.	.	CASSTTDLGSYGYTF	TGTGCCAGCAGTACTACGGACCTCGGGAGCTATGGCTACACCTTC
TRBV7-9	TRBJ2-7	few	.	CASSLDPVAYEQYF	TGTGCCAGCAGCTTAGATCCGGTAGCCTACGAGCAGTACTTC
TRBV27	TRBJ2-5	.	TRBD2	CASSQLAGERAQYF	TGTGCCAGCAGTCAACTAGCGGGGGAGCGGGCCCAGTACTTC
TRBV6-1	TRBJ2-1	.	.	CASTAENEQFF	TGTGCCAGCACCGCGGAGAATGAGCAGTTCTTC